Described below is a single T cell receptor beta chain sequence and its context. The source of the sample is a study of blood T cell repertoires in COVID-19. Study as a whole: T cells, B-cell-depleted T cells, or PBMCs provided the cDNA or gDNA that served as material.

This CDR3 comprises 16 residues. The germline V gene encodes CDR1 MNHEY and CDR2 SMNVEV (reference sequence). V was pared by 5 bases and J by 3 bases, with 18 bases between. In the original workflow: From reference gene primer amplification, estimates of nucleated cell counts were derived. Only in-frame clones appear in the TCRdb table, and some are missing; sequencing was by immunoSEQ multiplex PCR. That table is the source of V, J and clone size, and D and trimming were worked out from the DNA. The table has under 350,000 clones, approximately 89% seen once. Residents of 24 US areas, aged about 18 to 89 years, made up the participants.

This receptor was taken from a woman in her late teens or twenties who had recovered from COVID-19. The material sequenced was PBMCs or T cells enriched from blood (not recorded which). The chain is built from TRBV27 and TRBJ2-3; D may be TRBD2 (6 bases). The CDR3 region has the DNA TGTGCCAGCAGTCTTTCCTCTTGGGGGGATACAGATACGCAGTATTTT. Translation: CASSLSSWGDTDTQYF.